Listed here are 29 T cell receptor beta chains from one sample, sequenced in a study of blood T cell repertoires in COVID-19. Using immunoSEQ multiplex PCR, the repertoire was profiled, and TCRdb retains in-frame clones only, with some absent. The table shows approximately 290,000 clones, with roughly 90% occurring only once. Sequencing was performed on peripheral blood. Every receptor here comes from a woman younger than 45 with COVID-19, enrolled during active disease.

The J gene is TRBJ2-2, the V gene TRBV19, with 13 bases lining up with TRBD2. Germline V gene sequence: CDR1 LNHDA, CDR2 SQIVND (reference sequence). This CDR3 has 17 amino acids. Losses at the gene ends were 3 bases for V and 7 bases for J; bases not matched to a gene: 8. CDR3 amino acids: CASSISPGLAGVGELFF. DNA of the CDR3: TGTGCCAGTAGTATCTCCCCCGGACTAGCGGGGGTCGGGGAGCTGTTTTTT.

The rearrangement uses TRBV2 and TRBJ2-5, with 11 bases that match TRBD1. V was pared by 7 bases and J by 4 bases, with 5 bases of the junction left unmatched. The CDR3 consists of 14 residues. Germline values: CDR1 SNHLY, CDR2 FYNNEI. The CDR3 coding sequence is TGTGCCAGCACGGACAGGGGGCTGTCAGAGACCCAGTACTTC. Protein: CASTDRGLSETQYF.

The rearrangement joins TRBV11-2 to TRBJ2-3; possible D gene TRBD1, 6 bases. Germline V gene data show CDR1 as SGHAT and CDR2 as FQNNGV. Trimming pared 5 bases from V and 4 bases from J, leaving 22 bases between. This CDR3 spans 17 amino acids. In DNA, the CDR3 is TGTGCCAGCAGCCCAGGACCCCGGGACATAGGATCAGATACGCAGTATTTT. Translated, it gives CASSPGPRDIGSDTQYF. Based on the CDR3 plus reference TRBV11-2 and TRBJ2-3, the full variable domain is EAGVAQSPRYKIIEKRQSVAFWCNPISGHATLYWYQQILGQGPKLLIQFQNNGVVDDSQLPKDRFSAERLKGVDSTLKIQPAKLEDSAVYLCASSPGPRDIGSDTQYFGPGTRLTVL.

The J gene is TRBJ2-7, the V gene TRBV28; no definite D call. CDR1 and CDR2 (germline): MDHEN, SYDVKM. The CDR3 totals 13 residues. Trimming removed 4 bases from V and 9 bases from J, with 16 bases in between. CDR3 in amino acids: CASSSSLDRGQYF. The CDR3 region has the DNA TGTGCCAGCAGTTCGTCTCTAGATCGCGGGCAGTACTTC.

The chain couples TRBV5-6 to TRBJ2-5; 7 nucleotides align to TRBD2. V lost 4 bases, J lost 5 bases, and 5 bases stayed unmatched. Germline CDR1 is SGHDT and CDR2 is YYEEEE. The CDR3 contains 13 residues. The CDR3 sequence: CASSLPGGETQYF. The CDR3 DNA reads TGTGCCAGCAGCCTCCCCGGGGGGGAGACCCAGTACTTC. Looking up the rest from reference TRBV5-6 and TRBJ2-5 gives the full variable domain: DAGVTQSPTHLIKTRGQQVTLRCSPKSGHDTVSWYQQALGQGPQFIFQYYEEEERQRGNFPDRFSGHQFPNYSSELNVNALLLGDSALYLCASSLPGGETQYFGPGTRLLVL.

V is TRBV11-2 and J is TRBJ2-1, with TRBD2 identical over 9 bases. Per the germline V gene, CDR1 is SGHAT and CDR2 is FQNNGV. The J segment lost 2 bases and the V segment lost 5 bases, leaving 4 bases of the junction unmatched. There are 15 residues in the CDR3. CDR3 in DNA: TGTGCCAGCAGCACCGTAGCGGGGGCCTACAATGAGCAGTTCTTC. Its protein is CASSTVAGAYNEQFF.

This chain links TRBV5-1 with TRBJ2-7; a possible D gene is TRBD1 (7 bases). The CDR3 consists of 15 residues. V gave up 2 bases and J gave up 3 bases, with 15 bases separating them. Germline V gene sequence: CDR1 SGHRS, CDR2 YFSETQ. CDR3 sequence (DNA): TGCGCCAGCAGCTTTGGCGGGACAGCCTACTACGAGCAGTACTTC. Protein product: CASSFGGTAYYEQYF.

This chain uses TRBV7-2 with TRBJ2-7, with a possible D match to TRBD1 (6 bases). This CDR3 comprises 14 residues. V was pared by 5 bases and J by 7 bases, with 18 bases between. Germline V gene lookup returns CDR1 SGHTA and CDR2 FQGNSA. The CDR3 sequence is CASSPRTVQGEQYF. Here the CDR3 DNA reads TGTGCCAGCAGCCCCCGTACGGTTCAGGGGGAGCAGTACTTC.

The chain joins TRBV29-1 to TRBJ1-2, with 8 bases identical to TRBD1. The CDR3 runs to 15 residues. The germline CDR1 and CDR2 sequences are SQVTM and ANQGSEA. V dropped 2 bases and J dropped 5; count of bases not matched to a gene: 10. The CDR3 region is CSVEKLKGQGYGYTF. The CDR3 coding sequence is TGCAGCGTTGAAAAACTTAAAGGACAGGGTTATGGCTACACCTTC.

This clone was recorded a few times. The V call is TRBV30, the J call TRBJ1-1, with D uncertain. Trimming pared 3 bases from V and 4 bases from J, leaving 12 bases between. Germline V gives CDR1 GTSNPN, CDR2 SVGIG (reference sequence). CDR3 length equals 13 residues. The CDR3 region is CAWSVSTRTEAFF. The CDR3 DNA reads as TGTGCCTGGAGCGTCTCGACACGCACTGAAGCTTTCTTT.

The chain couples TRBV5-6 to TRBJ1-1; D is unresolved. In germline, CDR1 is SGHDT, CDR2 YYEEEE. The CDR3 consists of 12 residues. Trimming cost V 4 bases and J 3 bases, with 7 bases left between them. The CDR3 bases are TGTGCCAGCAGCCGACTCTACACTGAAGCTTTCTTT. It is translated as CASSRLYTEAFF.

The chain couples TRBV27 to TRBJ2-3, with 8 bases that match TRBD1. The CDR3 loop spans 15 amino acids. Trimming took 4 bases from V and 2 from J; bases not matched to a gene: 5. CDR1 and CDR2 from the germline V gene are MNHEY and SMNVEV (reference sequence). DNA of the CDR3: TGTGCCAGCAGTTCAGGACAGGGCTTCACAGATACGCAGTATTTT. Translated: CASSSGQGFTDTQYF.

J is TRBJ2-5 and V is TRBV7-9, with 9 nucleotides matching TRBD1. CDR3 length: 16 amino acids. The junction had 7 bases not matched to a gene; V was cut back by 1 base and J by 4 bases. CDR1 SEHNR and CDR2 FQNEAQ come from the germline V gene (reference sequence). The DNA of the CDR3 is TGTGCCAGCAGCTTAGAACAGGGGGCGCTGGGAGAGACCCAGTACTTC. As protein: CASSLEQGALGETQYF.

The rearrangement uses TRBV13 and TRBJ2-1, with 7 bases identical to TRBD2. Losses at the gene ends were 5 bases for V and 4 bases for J; bases not matched to a gene: 5. The germline CDR1 and CDR2 sequences are PRHDT and FYEKMQ (reference sequence). The CDR3 has 14 residues. Here the CDR3 reads CASSPGTMYNEQFF. In DNA form, the CDR3 reads TGTGCCAGCAGCCCCGGGACTATGTACAATGAGCAGTTCTTC.

The V and J genes are TRBV5-1 and TRBJ2-1, with 11 bases matching TRBD2. Trimming at V came to 1 base and at J to 7 bases, leaving 7 bases not matched to a gene. This CDR3 has 16 amino acids. Germline lookup yields CDR1 SGHRS and CDR2 YFSETQ. In DNA form, the CDR3 reads TGCGCCAGCAGCTTGAGGACTAGCGGGTATGATAATGAGCAGTTCTTC. Translating it yields CASSLRTSGYDNEQFF.

The rearrangement uses TRBV30 and TRBJ1-1; TRBD1 might be the D (6 bases). The CDR3 consists of 14 residues. With 0 bases removed from V and 6 bases from J, the gap between germline ends came to 14 bases. Germline CDR1 is GTSNPN and CDR2 is SVGIG (reference sequence). CDR3 sequence (DNA): TGTGCCTGGAGTGTCAGTCAGTACAGGGCTGAAGCTTTCTTT. Amino acid sequence: CAWSVSQYRAEAFF. Looking up the rest from reference TRBV30 and TRBJ1-1 gives the full variable domain: SQTIHQWPATLVQPVGSPLSLECTVEGTSNPNLYWYRQAAGRGLQLLFYSVGIGQISSEVPQNLSASRPQDRQFILSSKKLLLSDSGFYLCAWSVSQYRAEAFFGQGTRLTVV.

The chain links TRBV11-2 to TRBJ1-1, with D maybe TRBD1 (5 bases). Trimming shortened V by 7 bases and J by 0 bases, and 24 bases separated the two germline ends. The CDR3 sequence is 18 residues long. Germline lookup yields CDR1 SGHAT and CDR2 FQNNGV. The CDR3 region is CASNQNKSRGRLNTEAFF. CDR3 coding DNA: TGTGCCAGCAACCAGAATAAGTCGCGGGGACGCTTGAACACTGAAGCTTTCTTT.

V usage is TRBV20-1 and J usage is TRBJ2-3, with 10 bases aligning to TRBD2. Germline V gene lookup returns CDR1 DFQATT and CDR2 SNEGSKA (reference sequence). V lost 3 bases and J lost 2; bases outside the gene matches: 8. The CDR3 sequence is 16 residues long. This CDR3 is CSASRASGGPTDTQYF. The CDR3 region has the DNA TGCAGTGCTAGTCGGGCTAGCGGGGGACCCACAGATACGCAGTATTTT.

The chain has TRBV14 and TRBJ1-2; D gene ambiguous. Per germline, CDR1 SGHDN and CDR2 FVKESK. V lost 4 bases, J lost 3 bases, and 9 bases lay in between. The CDR3 is made up of 13 amino acids. The chain's CDR3 is CASSRETYYGYTF. For the CDR3, the DNA is TGTGCCAGCAGCCGAGAGACTTACTATGGCTACACCTTC.

This clone was detected only once. This chain links TRBV28 with TRBJ1-5; D gene unclear. The CDR3 has 14 amino acids. Per the germline V gene, CDR1 is MDHEN and CDR2 is SYDVKM. V dropped 7 bases and J dropped 5 bases, with 15 bases sitting between them. The CDR3, as DNA: TGTGCCAGCAAGGTTCAGGCCCCAGATCAGCCCCAGCATTTT. Its translation: CASKVQAPDQPQHF.

The V and J genes are TRBV11-3 and TRBJ2-2; D perhaps matches TRBD2 (6 bases). Germline loops: CDR1 SGHNT, CDR2 YENEEA. Trimming shortened V by 2 bases and J by 4 bases, and 11 bases separated the two germline ends. The CDR3 contains 15 residues. This chain's CDR3 is CASSLSAGSTGELFF. The CDR3 region has the DNA TGTGCCAGCAGCTTATCGGCGGGGAGCACCGGGGAGCTGTTTTTT.

The genes are TRBV5-6 and TRBJ2-3; TRBD1 matches at 8 bases. Germline V gives CDR1 SGHDT, CDR2 YYEEEE. V dropped 3 bases and J dropped 1; count of bases not matched to a gene: 7. The CDR3 totals 16 residues. CDR3: CASSWTGLGGTDTQYF. The CDR3, as DNA: TGTGCCAGCAGCTGGACAGGGTTGGGGGGCACAGATACGCAGTATTTT.

The chain employs TRBV7-2 and TRBJ1-2; TRBD1 might be the D (6 bases). V was pared by 5 bases and J by 5 bases, with 18 bases between. There are 15 residues in the CDR3. Germline-derived CDR1 and CDR2 are SGHTA and FQGNSA. The chain's CDR3 is CASSPTDSLLYGYTF. DNA of the CDR3: TGTGCCAGCAGCCCAACGGACAGTTTACTTTATGGCTACACCTTC.

The CDR3 DNA reads as TGTGCTAGTGGTTTGGTCGTGGAAAGACAAGGAAACTATGGCTACACCTTC. Encoded protein: CASGLVVERQGNYGYTF. The chain is built from TRBV12-5 and TRBJ1-2; D call uncertain. Germline loops: CDR1 LGHNT, CDR2 FRNRAP. This CDR3 spans 17 amino acids. The ends were cut back, 0 bases at V and 2 bases at J, with 16 bases in the middle.

The V and J genes are TRBV4-2 and TRBJ2-3; D is perhaps TRBD2 (8 bases). Trimming took 0 bases from V and 2 from J, leaving 21 bases between them. This CDR3 has 19 amino acids. Per the germline V gene, CDR1 is LGHNA and CDR2 is YNFKEQ. CDR3 amino acids: CASSQEFRGGTEPTDTQYF. Here the CDR3 DNA reads TGTGCCAGCAGCCAAGAGTTCCGGGGGGGGACAGAACCCACAGATACGCAGTATTTT.

J is TRBJ2-3 and V is TRBV9; D perhaps matches TRBD2 (6 bases). The CDR3 length is 14 residues. Trimming cost V 3 bases and J 0 bases, with 8 bases left between them. Germline CDR1 is SGDLS and CDR2 is YYNGEE. The CDR3 protein is CASSAGDSTDTQYF. In DNA, the CDR3 is TGTGCCAGCAGCGCGGGGGATAGCACAGATACGCAGTATTTT.

The count of this clone is one. This sequence joins TRBV19 and TRBJ1-6; no reliable D call. The CDR3 totals 15 residues. V was trimmed by 2 bases and J by 7 bases, leaving 12 bases between them. Germline CDR1 reads LNHDA; CDR2 reads SQIVND (reference sequence). CDR3 in amino acids: CASSIFAGRNSPLHF. The CDR3 nucleotides read TGTGCCAGTAGTATATTCGCAGGTCGAAATTCACCCCTCCACTTT.

This chain links TRBV9 with TRBJ1-1; D remains unclear. The CDR3 contains 14 residues. CDR1 is SGDLS, CDR2 YYNGEE, per germline. V lost 4 bases to trimming and J lost 2 bases, with 12 bases between them. DNA of the CDR3: TGTGCCAGCAGCCCGACCGAGCGCAACACTGAAGCTTTCTTT. Amino acids: CASSPTERNTEAFF.

The CDR3 spells CASSSMWANEQFF. DNA for the CDR3: TGTGCCAGTAGTTCGATGTGGGCAAATGAGCAGTTCTTC. The rearrangement uses TRBV19 and TRBJ2-1; D unresolved. V lost 5 bases to trimming and J lost 7 bases, with 12 bases between them. Per germline, CDR1 LNHDA and CDR2 SQIVND (reference sequence). CDR3 length: 13 residues.